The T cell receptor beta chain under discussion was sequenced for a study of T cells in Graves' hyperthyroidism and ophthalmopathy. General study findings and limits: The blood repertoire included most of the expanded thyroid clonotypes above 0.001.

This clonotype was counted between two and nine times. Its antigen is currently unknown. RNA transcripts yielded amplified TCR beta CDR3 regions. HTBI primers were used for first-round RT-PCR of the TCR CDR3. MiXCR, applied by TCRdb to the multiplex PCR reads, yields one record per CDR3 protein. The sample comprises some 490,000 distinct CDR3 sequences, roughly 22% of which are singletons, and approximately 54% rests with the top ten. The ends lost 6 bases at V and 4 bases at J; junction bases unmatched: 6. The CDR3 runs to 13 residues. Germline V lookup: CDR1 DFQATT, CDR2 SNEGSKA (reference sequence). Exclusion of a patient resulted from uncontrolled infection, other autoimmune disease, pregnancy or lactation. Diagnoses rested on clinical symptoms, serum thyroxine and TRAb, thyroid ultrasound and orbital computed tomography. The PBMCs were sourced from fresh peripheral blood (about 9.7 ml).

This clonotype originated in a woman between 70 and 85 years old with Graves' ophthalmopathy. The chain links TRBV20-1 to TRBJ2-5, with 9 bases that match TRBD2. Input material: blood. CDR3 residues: CSAPGLALETQYF. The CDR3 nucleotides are TGCAGTGCACCGGGACTAGCATTAGAGACCCAGTACTTC.